What follows are 17 T cell receptor beta chains derived from one specimen sequenced in a study of low-dose radiotherapy and immunotherapy resistance in tumors. Time point meaning: after trial treatment. Treatment meaning: LDRT plus nivolumab, ipilimumab, low-dose cyclophosphamide and aspirin (RACIN trial). TRAV- and TRBV-specific primers were used for first-strand cDNA, which covered alpha and beta chains. Amplification, which lasted roughly 20 PCR cycles, used a constant-region primer and V-primer adapter to amplify TCRs. Each CDR3 protein is one row after TCRdb ran MiXCR on the reads. The sample holds tens of thousands of distinct CDR3 sequences, less than 25% seen once. This specimen consisted of PBMCs, obtained after low-dose radiotherapy plus immunotherapy. These receptors all come from a female donor with ovarian cancer.

This clonotype was recorded at least ten times. The chain links TRBV28 to TRBJ1-3; tentative D call: TRBD1 (5 bases). Trimming took 5 bases from V and 0 from J, leaving 11 bases between them. The CDR3 runs 15 residues. In germline, CDR1 is MDHEN, CDR2 SYDVKM. The DNA for the CDR3 is TGTGCCAGCAGTCCCGGGGGAAGCTCTGGAAACACCATATATTTT. It specifies CASSPGGSSGNTIYF. Based on the CDR3 plus reference TRBV28 and TRBJ1-3, the full variable domain is DVKVTQSSRYLVKRTGEKVFLECVQDMDHENMFWYRQDPGLGLRLIYFSYDVKMKEKGDIPEGYSVSREKKERFSLILESASTNQTSMYLCASSPGGSSGNTIYFGEGSWLTVV.

This clonotype showed up many times. V usage is TRBV29-1 and J usage is TRBJ2-7; TRBD2 aligns across 11 bases. This CDR3 has 16 residues. Germline lookup yields CDR1 SQVTM and CDR2 ANQGSEA. Losses at the gene ends were 5 bases for V and 4 bases for J; bases not matched to a gene: 13. CDR3 sequence reads: CSVKEIAGGPGYEQYF. The CDR3 coding sequence is TGCAGCGTTAAGGAAATAGCGGGAGGGCCGGGGTACGAGCAGTACTTC.

This clonotype was found many times. This rearrangement joins TRBV11-2 to TRBJ2-3; no reliable D call. Germline V gene lookup returns CDR1 SGHAT and CDR2 FQNNGV. V gave up 1 base and J gave up 2 bases, with 22 bases separating them. CDR3 size: 19 residues. This CDR3 reads CASSLGTTDGVIVTDTQYF. DNA for the CDR3: TGTGCCAGCAGCTTAGGAACCACGGATGGTGTGATTGTCACAGATACGCAGTATTTT.

This chain joins TRBV11-1 and TRBJ2-4; D perhaps matches TRBD2 (6 bases). CDR1 is SGHAT, CDR2 FQDESV, per germline (reference sequence). The CDR3 has 17 amino acids. The V gene lost 1 base and the J gene lost 6 bases, with 19 bases spanning the gap. The CDR3 bases are TGTGCCAGCAGCTTAGACCCTTCGGTGGGAGCGGGAAACATTCAGTACTTC. This encodes CASSLDPSVGAGNIQYF.

The chain recombines TRBV2 with TRBJ2-2; D is uncertain. From germline, CDR1 is SNHLY and CDR2 FYNNEI. The CDR3 length is 15 residues. Trimming pared 1 base from V and 4 bases from J, leaving 10 bases between. Here the CDR3 DNA reads TGTGCCAGCAGTGAAGGCATCCTTGGCACCGGGGAGCTGTTTTTT. Its protein product is CASSEGILGTGELFF. Full variable domain (remainder filled in from reference TRBV2 and TRBJ2-2): EPEVTQTPSHQVTQMGQEVILRCVPISNHLYFYWYRQILGQKVEFLVSFYNNEISEKSEIFDDQFSVERPDGSNFTLKIRSTKLEDSAMYFCASSEGILGTGELFFGEGSRLTVL.

This clonotype has ten or more counts. The chain links TRBV28 to TRBJ2-3, with D possibly matching TRBD2 (5 bases). Trimming removed 5 bases from V and 1 base from J, with 16 bases in between. Germline V gives CDR1 MDHEN, CDR2 SYDVKM. The CDR3 is made up of 16 amino acids. For the CDR3, the DNA is TGTGCCAGCAGTCCCTCTAGCAGACCCGGCACAGATACGCAGTATTTT. Amino acid sequence: CASSPSSRPGTDTQYF.

This clonotype was seen many times. The J gene is TRBJ2-2, the V gene TRBV19; 9 bases align to TRBD1. The CDR3 contains 16 residues. From germline, CDR1 is LNHDA and CDR2 SQIVND (reference sequence). J lost 5 bases, V lost 6 bases, and 10 bases had no gene match. CDR3 in DNA: TGTGCCAGTAGACCACCCGGGACAGGGTTGACCGGGGAGCTGTTTTTT. Encoded protein: CASRPPGTGLTGELFF.

This clonotype was recorded at least ten times. The V gene is TRBV11-2, the J gene TRBJ2-5; 16 nucleotides agree with TRBD2. The junction had 11 bases not matched to a gene; V was cut back by 5 bases and J by 5 bases. CDR1 and CDR2 (germline): SGHAT, FQNNGV. The CDR3 has 18 residues. The CDR3, as DNA: TGTGCCAGCAGCCCGGGACTAGCGGGAGGGCCGAGGCGGGAGACCCAGTACTTC. It codes for CASSPGLAGGPRRETQYF.

This clonotype has ten or more counts. One junction end does not reproduce the germline sequence, and a read error may be involved. In nucleotides, the CDR3 is TGTGCCAGCAGCAGGGGGACCGGGGAGCTGTTTTTT. It yields the protein CASSRGTGELFF. This chain joins TRBV23-1 and TRBJ2-2; 7 bases agree with TRBD1. TRBV23-1 is an ORF, with its function uncertain. This CDR3 region has 12 residues.

This clonotype has a count of ten or more. The chain links TRBV7-6 to TRBJ1-2; perhaps TRBD1 as D (5 bases). The CDR3 is 14 residues long. Per germline, CDR1 SGHVS and CDR2 FNYEAQ. With 2 bases removed from V and 4 bases from J, the gap between germline ends came to 11 bases. CDR3 residues: CASSLRHGGYGYTF. Here the CDR3 DNA reads TGTGCCAGCAGCTTAAGGCATGGGGGCTATGGCTACACCTTC. Supplemented by reference TRBV7-6 and TRBJ1-2, the full variable domain reads GAGVSQSPRYKVTKRGQDVALRCDPISGHVSLYWYRQALGQGPEFLTYFNYEAQQDKSGLPNDRFSAERPEGSISTLTIQRTEQRDSAMYRCASSLRHGGYGYTFGSGTRLTVV.

This clonotype was seen at least ten times. The rearrangement uses TRBV20-1 and TRBJ2-1; 11 positions match TRBD2. Trimming removed 0 bases from V and 2 bases from J; junction bases left unmatched: 6. CDR1 DFQATT and CDR2 SNEGSKA come from the germline V gene (reference sequence). The CDR3 contains 17 residues. CDR3 DNA sequence: TGCAGTGCTAGAGATCGGGCTAGCGGGAGGACCTACAATGAGCAGTTCTTC. Protein sequence: CSARDRASGRTYNEQFF.

This clonotype was detected ten times or more. The V and J genes are TRBV2 and TRBJ1-3, with unresolved D. There are 12 residues in the CDR3. Germline CDR1 and CDR2: SNHLY and FYNNEI. With 6 bases removed from V and 4 bases from J, the gap between germline ends came to 7 bases. The CDR3 loop is CASRGYGNTIYF. DNA for the CDR3: TGTGCCAGCAGGGGGTACGGAAACACCATATATTTT.

This clonotype was seen repeatedly, ten times or more. V is TRBV12-3 or TRBV12-4 and J is TRBJ1-3; 7 bases match TRBD1. This CDR3 has 16 amino acids. Losses at the gene ends were 6 bases for V and 0 bases for J; bases not matched to a gene: 8. CDR3 DNA: TGTGCCAGCAGAGATACATCAGGGGGCTCTGGAAACACCATATATTTT. It yields the protein CASRDTSGGSGNTIYF.

This clonotype was counted at least ten times. The rearrangement links TRBV4-2 to TRBJ2-1, with 11 positions matching TRBD2. J lost 4 bases, V lost 4 bases, and 15 bases had no gene match. CDR1 LGHNA and CDR2 YNFKEQ come from the germline V gene. The CDR3 has 19 residues. CDR3 region: CASSLIRQPGLAGYNEQFF. DNA for the CDR3: TGTGCCAGCAGCCTCATTCGACAACCCGGACTAGCGGGTTACAATGAGCAGTTCTTC.

This clonotype was seen repeatedly, ten times or more. The V and J genes are TRBV9 and TRBJ2-7; no reliable D call. This CDR3 comprises 15 residues. Germline V gives CDR1 SGDLS, CDR2 YYNGEE. V was trimmed by 0 bases and J by 2 bases, leaving 12 bases between them. This chain's CDR3 is CASSVGVGSTYEQYF. The DNA of the CDR3 is TGTGCCAGCAGCGTAGGGGTCGGCAGTACCTACGAGCAGTACTTC.

Many counts were recorded for this clonotype. The J gene is TRBJ2-1, the V gene TRBV20-1; TRBD2 matches 7 bases. This CDR3 spans 15 amino acids. The trim removed 6 bases at V and 1 base at J, leaving 9 bases unmatched. Germline V CDR1 and CDR2: DFQATT, SNEGSKA (reference sequence). The CDR3 sequence: CSAARREWSYNEQFF. CDR3 DNA: TGCAGTGCGGCTCGGCGGGAGTGGTCCTACAATGAGCAGTTCTTC.

By share, this clonotype counts as medium-sized. The V gene is TRBV6-2 or TRBV6-3, the J gene TRBJ2-1, with D possibly TRBD2 on 7 matching bases. Germline V lookup: CDR1 MNHEY, CDR2 SVGEGT. This CDR3 has 20 amino acids. Trimming pared 5 bases from V and 9 bases from J, leaving 35 bases between. The CDR3 loop reads CASSEAGPRFMGGGVGEQFF. Written as DNA, the CDR3 is TGTGCCAGCAGTGAAGCCGGCCCGCGCTTTATGGGAGGGGGTGTGGGTGAGCAGTTCTTC.